This T cell receptor beta chain was captured in a study of PD-L1 blockade in urothelial cancer. Study-level background: Prior exposure to chemotherapy in patients amounted to 0 to 3 regimens received. T cells were recovered from blood samples at a median of roughly 150,000.

As to time point: pretreatment peripheral blood. The study enrolled patients with locally advanced or metastatic urothelial carcinoma. J was trimmed by 5 bases and V by 6 bases; bases with no gene match: 9. The CDR3 has 14 amino acids. Germline values: CDR1 MNHEY, CDR2 SMNVEV (reference sequence). Each PCR received spiked synthetic TCR analog templates. Clones were sequenced by immunoSEQ multiplex PCR, and TCRdb holds only the in-frame ones, with some missing. The repertoire holds 35,000 or so clones, approximately 87% seen once, with 15% to 19% in the top ten. This specimen was PBMCs, taken around atezolizumab (anti-PD-L1) treatment. This sequence was found in a man in his sixties with urothelial cancer. The chain uses TRBV27 and TRBJ1-2; TRBD1 matches at 7 bases. The CDR3 DNA reads TGTGCCAGCAGCCGCCGAGGGACAGAATATGGCTACACCTTC. Translating it yields CASSRRGTEYGYTF.